A single sample is the source of the 21 T cell receptor beta chains below, sequenced in a study of regulatory T cells in long-lasting Graves disease. With iRepertoire HTBI primers and Arm-PCR of CDR3 regions, TCR beta libraries were built. A single record per CDR3 protein comes from TCRdb applying MiXCR to the multiplex PCR reads. Of 520,000 or so distinct CDR3 sequences in the sample, more than 10% are singletons; the top ten hold around 10%. Time point indicated: newly diagnosed GD, antithyroid drugs for less than 3 months. PBMC-derived RNA was used for the TCR library. These data were likewise used in another study, on T cells in Graves' hyperthyroidism and ophthalmopathy.

This sample comprised peripheral blood mononuclear cells (PBMCs), obtained at new diagnosis, from a patient treated with antithyroid drugs. The receptors were gathered from a woman aged 30 to 39 with Graves disease.

At least ten counts were recorded for this clonotype. The chain employs TRBV30 and TRBJ1-2, with D perhaps TRBD1 (5 bases). Germline loops: CDR1 GTSNPN, CDR2 SVGIG (reference sequence). Trimming took 3 bases from V and 6 from J, leaving 14 bases between them. This CDR3 has 13 residues. The CDR3 here is CAWRAGGGNGYTF. The CDR3 DNA sequence: TGTGCCTGGAGGGCGGGGGGAGGTAATGGCTACACCTTC.

Ten or more counts support this clonotype. The rearrangement joins TRBV20-1 to TRBJ2-7; TRBD1 agrees at 8 bases. This CDR3 region has 13 residues. From germline, CDR1 is DFQATT and CDR2 SNEGSKA (reference sequence). J lost 2 bases, V lost 6 bases, and 6 bases had no gene match. The DNA for the CDR3 is TGCAGTGCGAAACAGGGGGGTACCTACGAGCAGTACTTC. It codes for CSAKQGGTYEQYF.

A few counts support this clonotype. The V call is TRBV30, the J call TRBJ2-1; D is ambiguous. Trimming shortened V by 2 bases and J by 4 bases, and 3 bases separated the two germline ends. Germline V gene lookup returns CDR1 GTSNPN and CDR2 SVGIG (reference sequence). The CDR3 length is 11 residues. The CDR3 region has the DNA TGTGCCTGGAGTTTTTACAATGAGCAGTTCTTC. This encodes CAWSFYNEQFF.

This clonotype appeared a few times. The rearrangement joins TRBV12-3 or TRBV12-4 to TRBJ2-2; D not resolved. The CDR3 spans 15 residues. Trimming removed 2 bases at V and 6 bases at J, with 13 bases between. The CDR3 reads CASSLTTTSAGELFF. CDR3 DNA: TGTGCCAGCAGTTTAACTACTACCTCCGCCGGGGAGCTGTTTTTT.

This clonotype was detected many times. The rearrangement joins TRBV2 to TRBJ2-1, with 12 positions matching TRBD2. The CDR3 has 16 amino acids. The germline CDR1 and CDR2 sequences are SNHLY and FYNNEI. V shed 8 bases, J shed 4 bases, and the junction held 9 bases outside the gene matches. CDR3 coding DNA: TGTGCCAGCGGCCCGACTAGCGGGGGACCTTACAATGAGCAGTTCTTC. Translating it yields CASGPTSGGPYNEQFF.

The table lists this clonotype with many counts. This sequence joins TRBV12-3 or TRBV12-4 and TRBJ1-3; D unclear. The CDR3 consists of 13 residues. Trimming removed 6 bases at V and 3 bases at J, with 9 bases between. The CDR3 loop reads CASRPTSGNTIYF. In DNA, the CDR3 is TGTGCCAGCAGACCGACGAGTGGAAACACCATATATTTT.

This clonotype was seen many times. The V gene is TRBV18, the J gene TRBJ2-7, with D perhaps matching TRBD1 (6 bases). The CDR3 runs to 15 residues. CDR1 KGHSH and CDR2 LQKENI come from the germline V gene. The V end was cut by 3 bases, the J end by 4 bases, with 16 bases between. The CDR3 DNA reads TGTGCCAGCTCACCCGGGACATCTCAGAGGTACGAGCAGTACTTC. Its protein product is CASSPGTSQRYEQYF.

This clonotype was seen repeatedly, ten times or more. V is TRBV20-1 and J is TRBJ1-4; maybe TRBD1 (5 bases). CDR1 and CDR2 from the germline V gene are DFQATT and SNEGSKA (reference sequence). This CDR3 contains 16 residues. The germline V and J ends were trimmed by 1 base and 0 bases, with 12 bases remaining between them. The CDR3 DNA is TGCAGTGCTAGAGCCGGGACCTTTGCAACTAATGAAAAACTGTTTTTT. As protein: CSARAGTFATNEKLFF.

This clonotype occurred many times. The chain has TRBV11-2 and TRBJ1-2; 9 bases fit TRBD1. The CDR3 extends over 16 amino acids. The trim removed 5 bases at V and 2 bases at J, leaving 9 bases unmatched. The V gene's germline CDR1 is SGHAT and CDR2 FQNNGV. The CDR3 loop is CASSPKLGQGNYGYTF. CDR3 in DNA: TGTGCCAGCAGCCCCAAACTGGGACAGGGAAACTATGGCTACACCTTC. Based on the CDR3 plus reference TRBV11-2 and TRBJ1-2, the full variable domain is EAGVAQSPRYKIIEKRQSVAFWCNPISGHATLYWYQQILGQGPKLLIQFQNNGVVDDSQLPKDRFSAERLKGVDSTLKIQPAKLEDSAVYLCASSPKLGQGNYGYTFGSGTRLTVV.

A note on this clonotype: An end of the junction does not agree with germline; a read error may underlie this. The chain is built from TRBV7-9 and TRBJ2-3; D is possibly TRBD2 (5 bases). The CDR3 has 13 residues. Germline-derived CDR1 and CDR2 are SEHNR and FQNEAQ (reference sequence). CDR3 coding DNA: TGCGCCAGCAGCCAGAGGGTTACAGATACGCAGTATTTT. Translated, it gives CASSQRVTDTQYF.

This clonotype was observed many times. V gene TRBV28 combines with J gene TRBJ2-6; D remains ambiguous. V was shortened by 10 bases and J by 0 bases, with 16 bases between the two germline ends. The CDR3 is 16 amino acids. Germline values: CDR1 MDHEN, CDR2 SYDVKM. CDR3 nucleotide sequence: TGTGCCACACAGCAGTCACCATACTCTGGGGCCAACGTCCTGACTTTC. Protein product: CATQQSPYSGANVLTF.

The table lists this clonotype with many counts. CDR3 sequence (DNA): TGCAGTGCACCCGGGACTAGCGGGGAAGTATACAATGAGCAGTTCTTC. It specifies CSAPGTSGEVYNEQFF. The chain is built from TRBV20-1 and TRBJ2-1; 13 bases are shared with TRBD2. From germline, CDR1 is DFQATT and CDR2 SNEGSKA (reference sequence). The CDR3 sequence is 16 residues long. Trimming took 6 bases from V and 4 from J; bases not matched to a gene: 9.

Many counts were recorded for this clonotype. This rearrangement joins TRBV27 to TRBJ2-2; 14 bases match TRBD2. The CDR3 has 19 amino acids. J lost 0 bases, V lost 4 bases, and 7 bases had no gene match. The V gene's germline CDR1 is MNHEY and CDR2 SMNVEV (reference sequence). The CDR3 nucleotides are TGTGCCAGCAGTTCCCTCGGACTAGCGGGAGGACCGAACACCGGGGAGCTGTTTTTT. It encodes CASSSLGLAGGPNTGELFF.

In the case of this clonotype: Since a much larger clone is just one base distant, this may be a read error. The chain employs TRBV7-2 and TRBJ1-1; the D is unclear. This CDR3 is 14 amino acids long. CDR1 is SGHTA and CDR2 is FQGNSA in the germline V gene. CDR3 sequence (DNA): TGTGACAGCAGCTTCCAAGATAGAAACACTGAAGCTTTCTTT. This encodes CDSSFQDRNTEAFF.

There are many counts of this clonotype. The genes are TRBV20-1 and TRBJ2-1; 10 nucleotides line up with TRBD2. This CDR3 is 15 amino acids long. V dropped 0 bases and J dropped 8; count of bases not matched to a gene: 7. Germline V lookup: CDR1 DFQATT, CDR2 SNEGSKA (reference sequence). CDR3 region: CSARDPSGSFDEQFF. The CDR3 DNA reads as TGCAGTGCTAGAGACCCTAGCGGGAGTTTCGATGAGCAGTTCTTC.

This clonotype has at least ten counts. This sequence joins TRBV18 and TRBJ1-2, with TRBD1 as a possible D gene (5 bases). Germline loops: CDR1 KGHSH, CDR2 LQKENI. CDR3 length: 16 amino acids. V was pared by 2 bases and J by 4 bases, with 17 bases between. CDR3 DNA: TGTGCCAGCTCACCAATCAGGGAACGCCGTTTCTATGGCTACACCTTC. Translating gives CASSPIRERRFYGYTF.

This clonotype was observed many times. The rearrangement joins TRBV3-1 to TRBJ2-1; TRBD2 matches at 12 bases. The V gene's germline CDR1 is LGHDT and CDR2 YNNKEL (reference sequence). This CDR3 is 18 amino acids long. V lost 0 bases and J lost 9; bases outside the gene matches: 12. As DNA, the CDR3 is TGTGCCAGCAGCCAAGATTTGAGACTAGCGGGAGTAGCGTCTGAGCAGTTCTTC. Protein: CASSQDLRLAGVASEQFF.

This clonotype was counted many times. V is TRBV4-1 and J is TRBJ1-6; D may be TRBD1 (5 bases). The V end was cut by 0 bases, the J end by 10 bases, with 13 bases between. Germline V CDR1 and CDR2: MGHRA, YSYEKL. This CDR3 contains 15 residues. The DNA of the CDR3 is TGCGCCAGCAGCCAAGATGGCAGGGCCGGCTCACCCCTCCACTTT. Translated, it gives CASSQDGRAGSPLHF.

This chain links TRBV6-1 with TRBJ1-1; 7 bases agree with TRBD1. This CDR3 contains 13 residues. Germline CDR1 reads MNHNS; CDR2 reads SASEGT. The V segment lost 7 bases and the J segment 6 bases; nucleotides outside the gene matches: 8. This CDR3 reads CASKETGKAEAFF. The CDR3 DNA reads TGTGCCAGCAAGGAGACAGGGAAGGCTGAAGCTTTCTTT.

This clonotype came up many times. The rearrangement uses TRBV24-1 and TRBJ2-1, with TRBD2 matching over 7 bases. The CDR3 runs 15 residues. The J segment lost 10 bases and the V segment lost 8 bases, leaving 16 bases of the junction unmatched. Looked up from germline, CDR1 is KGHDR and CDR2 is SFDVKD. The CDR3 DNA is TGTGCCACCAACTCGGGGAGGGGCGCGATGGAGGAGCAGTTCTTC. Translated, it gives CATNSGRGAMEEQFF.

This clonotype was seen ten or more times. V is TRBV12-3 or TRBV12-4 and J is TRBJ2-7; D possibly matches TRBD1 or TRBD2 (5 bases each). With 4 bases removed from V and 5 bases from J, the gap between germline ends came to 12 bases. CDR3 length: 13 residues. CDR3 protein: CASSWGPENEQYF. The CDR3 nucleotides read TGTGCCAGCAGTTGGGGACCGGAGAACGAGCAGTACTTC.